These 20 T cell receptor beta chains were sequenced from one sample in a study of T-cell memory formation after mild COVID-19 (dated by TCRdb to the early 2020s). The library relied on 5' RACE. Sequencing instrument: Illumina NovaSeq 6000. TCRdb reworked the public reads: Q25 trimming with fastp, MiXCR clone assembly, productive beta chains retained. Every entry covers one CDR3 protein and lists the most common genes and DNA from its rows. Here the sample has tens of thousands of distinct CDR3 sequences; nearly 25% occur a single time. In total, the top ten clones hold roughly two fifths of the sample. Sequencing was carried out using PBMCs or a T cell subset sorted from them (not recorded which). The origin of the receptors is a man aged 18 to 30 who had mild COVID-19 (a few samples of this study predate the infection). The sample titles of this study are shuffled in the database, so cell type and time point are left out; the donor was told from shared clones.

The CDR3, as DNA: TGCAGTGCTAGAGAGGACAGTGAAATTGATACGCAGTATTTT. It encodes CSAREDSEIDTQYF. V and J are TRBV20-1 and TRBJ2-3; perhaps TRBD1 as D (6 bases). CDR3 length equals 14 residues. V lost 0 bases to trimming and J lost 6 bases, with 13 bases between them. Per the germline V gene, CDR1 is DFQATT and CDR2 is SNEGSKA (reference sequence).

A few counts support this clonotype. CDR3 bases: TGTGCCAGCAACGTACAGGGGGACACTGAAGCTTTCTTT. This encodes CASNVQGDTEAFF. This chain uses TRBV12-3 or TRBV12-4 with TRBJ1-1; 8 bases align to TRBD1. The J segment lost 3 bases and the V segment lost 7 bases, leaving 4 bases of the junction unmatched. The CDR3 consists of 13 residues.

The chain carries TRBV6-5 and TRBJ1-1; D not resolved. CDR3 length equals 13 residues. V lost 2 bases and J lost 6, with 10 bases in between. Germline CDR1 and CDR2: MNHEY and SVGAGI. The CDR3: CASSYLDGAEAFF. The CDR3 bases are TGTGCCAGCAGTTACCTAGACGGGGCTGAAGCTTTCTTT.

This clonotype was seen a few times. CDR3 sequence reads: CASSLAGLNEQFF. The CDR3 DNA reads as TGTGCCAGCAGCTTGGCAGGGCTCAATGAGCAGTTCTTC. The chain is built from TRBV5-6 and TRBJ2-1, with a tentative D call TRBD1 (5 bases). Germline V CDR1 and CDR2: SGHDT, YYEEEE. Deletions cut 0 bases from V and 6 bases from J, with 7 bases between. This CDR3 is 13 amino acids long.

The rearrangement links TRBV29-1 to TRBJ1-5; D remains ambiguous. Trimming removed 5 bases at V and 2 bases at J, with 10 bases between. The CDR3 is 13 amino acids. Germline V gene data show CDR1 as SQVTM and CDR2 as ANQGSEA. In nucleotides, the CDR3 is TGCAGCGTTAATGGGGATGGCAATCAGCCCCAGCATTTT. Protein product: CSVNGDGNQPQHF.

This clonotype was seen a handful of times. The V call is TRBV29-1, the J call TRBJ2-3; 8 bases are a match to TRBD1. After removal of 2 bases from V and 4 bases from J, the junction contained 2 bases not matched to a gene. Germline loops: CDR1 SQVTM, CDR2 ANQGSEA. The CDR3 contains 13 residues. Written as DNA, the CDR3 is TGCAGCGTTGAACAGGGGGCGGCAGATACGCAGTATTTT. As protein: CSVEQGAADTQYF.

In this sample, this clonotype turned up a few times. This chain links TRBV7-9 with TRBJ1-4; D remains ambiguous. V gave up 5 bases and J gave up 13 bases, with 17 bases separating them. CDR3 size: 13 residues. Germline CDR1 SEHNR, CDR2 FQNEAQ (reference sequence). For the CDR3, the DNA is TGTGCCAGCAGCCCCGCCCCGGATTTGGGACTGTTTTTT. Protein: CASSPAPDLGLFF.

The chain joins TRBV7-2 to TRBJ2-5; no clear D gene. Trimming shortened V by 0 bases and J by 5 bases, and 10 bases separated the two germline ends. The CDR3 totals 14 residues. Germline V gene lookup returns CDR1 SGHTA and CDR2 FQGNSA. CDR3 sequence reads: CASSLATALETQYF. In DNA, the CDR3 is TGTGCCAGCAGCTTAGCAACGGCCTTGGAGACCCAGTACTTC.

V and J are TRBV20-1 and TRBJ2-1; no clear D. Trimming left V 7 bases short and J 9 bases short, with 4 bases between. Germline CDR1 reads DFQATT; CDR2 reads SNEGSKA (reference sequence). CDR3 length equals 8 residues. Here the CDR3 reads CSVGEQFF. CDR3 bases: TGCAGTGTCGGTGAGCAGTTCTTC.

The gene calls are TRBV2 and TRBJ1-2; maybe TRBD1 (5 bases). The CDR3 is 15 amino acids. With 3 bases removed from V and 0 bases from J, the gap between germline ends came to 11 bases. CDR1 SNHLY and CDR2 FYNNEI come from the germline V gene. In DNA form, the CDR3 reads TGTGCCAGCAGTGATGGCAGGGAAGCTAACTATGGCTACACCTTC. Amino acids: CASSDGREANYGYTF.

The CDR3 DNA is TGCGCCAGCAGCCAAGATGACAGAGCGGGGTCTAGGGAGCTGTTTTTT. Protein sequence: CASSQDDRAGSRELFF. This chain links TRBV4-1 with TRBJ2-2; 7 bases line up with TRBD2. The V gene end was trimmed by 0 bases and the J gene end by 9 bases; junction bases not matched to a gene: 10. The CDR3 is made up of 16 amino acids. Germline-derived CDR1 and CDR2 are MGHRA and YSYEKL.

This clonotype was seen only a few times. The CDR3, as DNA: TGTGCCAGCAGTGAATACCTCTCCTACGAGCAGTACTTC. Protein sequence: CASSEYLSYEQYF. This chain joins TRBV6-1 and TRBJ2-7; D is undetermined. The CDR3 is 13 residues long. Between the trimmed V and J ends, which lost 2 bases and 0 bases, there was a span of 5 bases. Looked up from germline, CDR1 is MNHNS and CDR2 is SASEGT.

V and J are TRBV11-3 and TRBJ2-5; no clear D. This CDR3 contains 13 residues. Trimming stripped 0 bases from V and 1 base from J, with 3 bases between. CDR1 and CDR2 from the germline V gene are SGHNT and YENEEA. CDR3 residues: CASSLDVQETQYF. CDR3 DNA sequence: TGTGCCAGCAGCTTAGACGTCCAAGAGACCCAGTACTTC.

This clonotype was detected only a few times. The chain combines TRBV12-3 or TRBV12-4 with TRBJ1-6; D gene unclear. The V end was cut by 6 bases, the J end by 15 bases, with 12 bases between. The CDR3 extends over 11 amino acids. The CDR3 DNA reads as TGTGCCAGCAGCTCTTCGGGGAGCCTCCACTTT. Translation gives CASSSSGSLHF.

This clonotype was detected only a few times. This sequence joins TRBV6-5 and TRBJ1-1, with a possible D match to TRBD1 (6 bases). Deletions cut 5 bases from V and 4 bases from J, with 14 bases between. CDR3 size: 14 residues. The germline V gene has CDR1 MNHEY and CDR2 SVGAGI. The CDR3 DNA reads TGTGCCAGCAGTATTTGGGGGGCTGGCACTGAAGCTTTCTTT. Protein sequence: CASSIWGAGTEAFF.

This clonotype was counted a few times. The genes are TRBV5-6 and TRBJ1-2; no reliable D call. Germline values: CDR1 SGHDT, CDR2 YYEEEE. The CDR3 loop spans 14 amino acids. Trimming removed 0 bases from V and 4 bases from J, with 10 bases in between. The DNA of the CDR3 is TGTGCCAGCAGCTTGGGCGGGCAGCCCTATGGCTACACCTTC. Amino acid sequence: CASSLGGQPYGYTF.

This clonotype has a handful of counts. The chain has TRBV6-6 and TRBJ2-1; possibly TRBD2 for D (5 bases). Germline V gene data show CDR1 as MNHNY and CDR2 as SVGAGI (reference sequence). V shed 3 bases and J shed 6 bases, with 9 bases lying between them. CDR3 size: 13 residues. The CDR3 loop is CASSYSGSNEQFF. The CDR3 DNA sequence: TGTGCCAGCAGTTATTCGGGAAGCAATGAGCAGTTCTTC.

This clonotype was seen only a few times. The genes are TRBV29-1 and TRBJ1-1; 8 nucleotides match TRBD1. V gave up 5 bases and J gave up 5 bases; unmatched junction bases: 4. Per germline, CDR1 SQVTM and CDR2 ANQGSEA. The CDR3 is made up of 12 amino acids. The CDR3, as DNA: TGCAGCGTTACTAACAGGGGGACTGAAGCTTTCTTT. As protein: CSVTNRGTEAFF.

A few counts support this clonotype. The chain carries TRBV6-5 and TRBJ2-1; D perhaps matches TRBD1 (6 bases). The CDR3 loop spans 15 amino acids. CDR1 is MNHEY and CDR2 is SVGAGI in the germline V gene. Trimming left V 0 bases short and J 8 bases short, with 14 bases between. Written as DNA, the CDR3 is TGTGCCAGCAGTTACTCGCAGGGGCGAACCGATGAGCAGTTCTTC. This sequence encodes CASSYSQGRTDEQFF.

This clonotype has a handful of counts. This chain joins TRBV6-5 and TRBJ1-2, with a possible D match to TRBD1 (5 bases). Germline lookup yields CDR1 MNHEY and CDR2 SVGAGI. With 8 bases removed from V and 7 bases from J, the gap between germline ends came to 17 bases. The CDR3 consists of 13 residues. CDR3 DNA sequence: TGTGCCAGCCTACCCCCAGGGTCCCTTGGCTACACCTTC. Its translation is CASLPPGSLGYTF.